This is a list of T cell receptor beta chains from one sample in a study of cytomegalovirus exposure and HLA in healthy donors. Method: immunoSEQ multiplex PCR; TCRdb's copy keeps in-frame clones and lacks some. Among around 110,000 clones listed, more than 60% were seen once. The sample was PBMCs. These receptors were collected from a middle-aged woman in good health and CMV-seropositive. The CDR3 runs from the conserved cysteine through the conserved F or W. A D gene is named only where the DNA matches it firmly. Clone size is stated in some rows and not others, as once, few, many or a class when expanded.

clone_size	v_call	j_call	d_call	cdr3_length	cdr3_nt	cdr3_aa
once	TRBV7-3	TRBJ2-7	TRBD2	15	TGTGCCAGCAGCTTAGGGGCGGGAGGCACTTACGAGCAGTACTTC	CASSLGAGGTYEQYF
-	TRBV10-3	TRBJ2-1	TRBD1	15	TGTGCCATCAGTGAGTCGGCGACAGGGTTGCTTGAGCAGTTCTTC	CAISESATGLLEQFF
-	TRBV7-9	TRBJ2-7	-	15	TGTGCCAGCAGCTTAGCGGGAGGTCCTACCTACGAGCAGTACTTC	CASSLAGGPTYEQYF
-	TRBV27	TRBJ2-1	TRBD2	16	TGTGCCAGCAGTTTTGAAGCGGGAGGGCTATACAATGAGCAGTTCTTC	CASSFEAGGLYNEQFF
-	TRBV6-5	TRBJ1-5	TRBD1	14	TGTGCCAGCAGAAGGACAGGGGGAGATCAGCCCCAGCATTTT	CASRRTGGDQPQHF
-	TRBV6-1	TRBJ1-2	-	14	TGTGCCAGCCGGTTCTGGGGGCGGAACGATGGCTACACCTTC	CASRFWGRNDGYTF
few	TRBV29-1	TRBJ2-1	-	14	TGCAGCGTTGAAGACAGGGTGAAGTACAATGAGCAGTTCTTC	CSVEDRVKYNEQFF
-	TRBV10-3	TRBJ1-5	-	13	TGTGCCATCACCGACGGAGACAATCAGCCCCAGCATTTT	CAITDGDNQPQHF
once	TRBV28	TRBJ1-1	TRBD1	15	TGTGCCAGCAGCGCCAGCGACAGGGCAAGCACTGAAGCTTTCTTT	CASSASDRASTEAFF
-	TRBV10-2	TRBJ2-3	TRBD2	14	TGCGCCAGCAGAGCGGGGGGGAGCACAGATACGCAGTATTTT	CASRAGGSTDTQYF
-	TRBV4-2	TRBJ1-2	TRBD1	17	TGTGCCAGCAGCCACGAGATCCCCGGAGGGACAGGGAATGGCTACCCCTTC	CASSHEIPGGTGNGYPF
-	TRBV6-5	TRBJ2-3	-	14	TGTGCCACCCAGGGGGGACAATTCACAGATACGCAGTATTTT	CATQGGQFTDTQYF
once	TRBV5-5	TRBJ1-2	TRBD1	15	TGTGCCAGCAGCTTGGACAGGGGACATCTCTATGGCTACACCTTC	CASSLDRGHLYGYTF
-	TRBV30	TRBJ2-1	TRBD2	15	TGTGCCTGGAGTACCTCTAGCGGGTACCACAATGAGCAGTTCTTC	CAWSTSSGYHNEQFF
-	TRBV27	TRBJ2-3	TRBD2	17	TGTGCCAGCAGCCCGCTCGGGGGGTGGGGGGACACAGATACGCAGTATTTT	CASSPLGGWGDTDTQYF
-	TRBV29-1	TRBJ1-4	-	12	TGCAGCGTACGACAGGCTAATGAAAAACTGTTTTTT	CSVRQANEKLFF
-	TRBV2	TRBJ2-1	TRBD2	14	TGTGCCAGCAGGCCGGGACTAGCGGGGGGTGAGCAGTTCTTC	CASRPGLAGGEQFF
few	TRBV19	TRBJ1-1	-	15	TGTGCCAGTAGTGCGCAGGGTTATTTGAACACTGAAGCTTTCTTT	CASSAQGYLNTEAFF
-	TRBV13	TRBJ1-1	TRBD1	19	TGTGCCAGCAGCCCCGGACAGGGTACCCCTTCGAGGATGAACACTGAAGCTTTCTTT	CASSPGQGTPSRMNTEAFF
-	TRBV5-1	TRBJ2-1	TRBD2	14	TGCGCCAGCACTAGCGGGGCCCCCCACAATGAGCAGTTCTTC	CASTSGAPHNEQFF
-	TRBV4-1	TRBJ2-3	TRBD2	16	TGCGCCAGCAGCCAAGGCGCGGGACTAGGCACAGATACGCAGTATTTT	CASSQGAGLGTDTQYF
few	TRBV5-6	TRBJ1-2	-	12	TGTGCCAGCAGCTTGGCGGAAGGTCGGAGCGCCTTC	CASSLAEGRSAF
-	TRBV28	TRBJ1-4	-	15	TGTGCCAGCAGCCTTACAGGAGCAACTAATGAAAAACTGTTTTTT	CASSLTGATNEKLFF
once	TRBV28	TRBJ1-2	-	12	TGTGCCAGCAGTTTGAGAGCTGTCGGCTACACCTTC	CASSLRAVGYTF
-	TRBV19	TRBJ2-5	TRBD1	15	TGTGCCAGTAGTACGGGACAGGGCGACCAAGAGACCCAGTACTTC	CASSTGQGDQETQYF
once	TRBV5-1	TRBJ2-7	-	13	TGCGCCAGCAGCTTGGCCCCAGACTACGAGCAGTACTTC	CASSLAPDYEQYF
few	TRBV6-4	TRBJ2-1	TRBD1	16	TGTGCCAGCAGTGACGCACCCGGGACAGGGTTTAATGAGCAGTTCTTC	CASSDAPGTGFNEQFF
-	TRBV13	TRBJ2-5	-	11	TGTGCCAGCAGCTCCGGAGAGACCCAGTACTTC	CASSSGETQYF
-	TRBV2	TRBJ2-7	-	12	TGTGCCAGCAGTCAAATATCAGACGAGCAGTACTTC	CASSQISDEQYF
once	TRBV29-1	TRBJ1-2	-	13	TGCAGCGTTGATGGCCCAGGGGTTGGTGGCTACACCTTC	CSVDGPGVGGYTF
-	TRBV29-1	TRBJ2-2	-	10	TGCAGCGTTGCCTCCGGGGAGCTGTTTTTT	CSVASGELFF
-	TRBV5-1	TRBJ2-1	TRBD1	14	TGCGCCAGCAGCGCCAAACTGACAGGGGATGAGCAGTTCTTC	CASSAKLTGDEQFF
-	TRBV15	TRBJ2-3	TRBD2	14	TGTGCCACCAGCATAGCGGGAAGCACAGATACGCAGTATTTT	CATSIAGSTDTQYF
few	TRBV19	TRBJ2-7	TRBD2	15	TGTGCCAGTAGTAGGGGGACTAGCGGGAGCGACGAGCAGTACTTC	CASSRGTSGSDEQYF
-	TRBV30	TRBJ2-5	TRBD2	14	TGTGCCTGGAGGGGACTAGCCCGAAGGGAGACCCAGTACTTC	CAWRGLARRETQYF
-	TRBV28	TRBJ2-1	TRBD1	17	TGTGCCAGCTGGACAGGGGGCACGGGGGGCTCCTACAATGAGCAGTTCTTC	CASWTGGTGGSYNEQFF
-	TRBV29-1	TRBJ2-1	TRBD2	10	TGCAGCGTTGAAAACCGGGGGGAGTTCTTC	CSVENRGEFF
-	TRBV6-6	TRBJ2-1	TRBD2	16	TGTGCCAGCAGTAAGACTAGCGGTGACTCCTACAATGAGCAGTTCTTC	CASSKTSGDSYNEQFF
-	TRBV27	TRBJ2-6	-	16	TGTGCCAGCAGTGCAAGACTTCCCTCTGGGGCCAACGTCCTGACTTTC	CASSARLPSGANVLTF
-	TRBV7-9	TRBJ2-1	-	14	TGTGCCAGCAGCTTAGGTCCCACTAGCAATGAGCAGTTCTTC	CASSLGPTSNEQFF
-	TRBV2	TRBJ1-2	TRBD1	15	TGTGCCAGCAGTGACCCGGGACAGGGAATAGGGGGCTACACCTTC	CASSDPGQGIGGYTF
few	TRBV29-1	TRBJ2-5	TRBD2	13	TGCAGCGTTAGGGGAGGGCGAGGAGAGACCCAGTACTTC	CSVRGGRGETQYF
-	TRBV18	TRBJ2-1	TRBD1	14	TGTGCCAGCTCACTCGGACAGGTTTACAATGAGCAGTTCTTC	CASSLGQVYNEQFF
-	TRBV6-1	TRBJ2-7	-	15	TGTGCCAGCAGCCTCCAGGGACTGAGCTCCTACGAGCAGTACTTC	CASSLQGLSSYEQYF
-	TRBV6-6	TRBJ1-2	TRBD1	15	TGTGCCAGCAGACGCTCCCAGGGGGGTGACTATGGCTACACCTTC	CASRRSQGGDYGYTF
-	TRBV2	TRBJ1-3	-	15	TGTGCCAGCAGTGAACTTGGGGCCGCTGGAAACACCATATATTTT	CASSELGAAGNTIYF
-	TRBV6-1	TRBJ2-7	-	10	TGTGCCAGCAGTGAAGAAGGGACTGCCTTC	CASSEEGTAF
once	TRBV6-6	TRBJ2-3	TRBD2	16	TGTGCCAGCAGTTACCCGAGCGGGGGAGGCACAGATACGCAGTATTTT	CASSYPSGGGTDTQYF
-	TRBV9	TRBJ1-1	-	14	TGTGCCAGCAGCTTAGGGGGAGGGAGCACTGAAGCTTTCTTT	CASSLGGGSTEAFF
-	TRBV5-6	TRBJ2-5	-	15	TGTGCCAGCAGCCGCAGGACTCTAGGCCAAGAGACCCAGTACTTC	CASSRRTLGQETQYF
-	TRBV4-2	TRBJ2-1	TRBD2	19	TGTGCCAGCAGCCAAGATGGACTAGCGGTTATGAGCTCCTACAATGAGCAGTTCTTC	CASSQDGLAVMSSYNEQFF
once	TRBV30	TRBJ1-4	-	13	TGTGCATCCGACGGGATACAGGGTGAAAAACTGTTTTTT	CASDGIQGEKLFF
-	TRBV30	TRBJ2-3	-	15	TGTGCCTGGAGTGTACGGCAGGGTAAGGCAGATACGCAGTATTTT	CAWSVRQGKADTQYF
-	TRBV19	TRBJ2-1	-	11	TGTGCCAGTAGCTTTTACAATGAGCAGTTCTTC	CASSFYNEQFF